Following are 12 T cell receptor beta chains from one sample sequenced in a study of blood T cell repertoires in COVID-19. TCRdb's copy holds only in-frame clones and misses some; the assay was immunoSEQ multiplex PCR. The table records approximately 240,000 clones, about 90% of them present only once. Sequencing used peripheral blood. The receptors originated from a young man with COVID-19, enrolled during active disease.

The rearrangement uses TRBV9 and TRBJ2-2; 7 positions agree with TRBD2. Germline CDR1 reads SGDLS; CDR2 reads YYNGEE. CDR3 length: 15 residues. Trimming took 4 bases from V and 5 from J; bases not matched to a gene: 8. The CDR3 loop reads CASSPEGGRTGELFF. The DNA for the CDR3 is TGTGCCAGCAGCCCAGAGGGAGGGAGGACCGGGGAGCTGTTTTTT.

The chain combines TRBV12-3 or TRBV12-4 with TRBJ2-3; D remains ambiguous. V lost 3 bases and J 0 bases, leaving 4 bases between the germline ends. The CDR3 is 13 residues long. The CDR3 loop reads CASSLQSTDTQYF. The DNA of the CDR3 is TGTGCCAGCAGTTTGCAGAGCACAGATACGCAGTATTTT.

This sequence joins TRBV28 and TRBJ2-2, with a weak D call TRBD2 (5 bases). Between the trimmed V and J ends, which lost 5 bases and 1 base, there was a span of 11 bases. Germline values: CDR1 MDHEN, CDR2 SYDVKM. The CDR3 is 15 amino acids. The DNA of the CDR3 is TGTGCCAGCAGTCCCCGGACTGTGAACACCGGGGAGCTGTTTTTT. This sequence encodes CASSPRTVNTGELFF.

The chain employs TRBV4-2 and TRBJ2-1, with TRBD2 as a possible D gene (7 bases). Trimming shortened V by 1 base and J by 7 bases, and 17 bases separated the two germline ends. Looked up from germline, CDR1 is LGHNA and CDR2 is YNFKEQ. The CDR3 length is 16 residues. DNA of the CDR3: TGTGCCAGCAGCCAAGTAGGGGGGGCGAGTAAAAATGAGCAGTTCTTC. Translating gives CASSQVGGASKNEQFF.

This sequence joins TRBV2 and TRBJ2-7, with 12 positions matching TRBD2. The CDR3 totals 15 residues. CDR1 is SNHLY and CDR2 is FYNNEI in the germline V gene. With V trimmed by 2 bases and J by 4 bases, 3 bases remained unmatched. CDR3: CASSESSGGAYEQYF. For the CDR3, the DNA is TGTGCCAGCAGTGAATCTAGCGGGGGGGCGTACGAGCAGTACTTC. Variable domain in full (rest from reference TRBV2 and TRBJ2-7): EPEVTQTPSHQVTQMGQEVILRCVPISNHLYFYWYRQILGQKVEFLVSFYNNEISEKSEIFDDQFSVERPDGSNFTLKIRSTKLEDSAMYFCASSESSGGAYEQYFGPGTRLTVT.

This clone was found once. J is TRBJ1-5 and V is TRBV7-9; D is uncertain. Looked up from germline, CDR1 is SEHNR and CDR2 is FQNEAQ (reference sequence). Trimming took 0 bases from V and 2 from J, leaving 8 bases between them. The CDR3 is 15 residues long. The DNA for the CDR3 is TGTGCCAGCAGCTTAGCGGGAGCAGGCAATCAGCCCCAGCATTTT. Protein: CASSLAGAGNQPQHF.

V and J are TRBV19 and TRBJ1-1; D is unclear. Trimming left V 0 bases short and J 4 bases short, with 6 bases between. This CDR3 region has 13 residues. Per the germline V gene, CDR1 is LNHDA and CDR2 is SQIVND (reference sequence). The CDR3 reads CASSIDRSTEAFF. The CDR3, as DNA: TGTGCCAGTAGTATAGACCGGAGCACTGAAGCTTTCTTT. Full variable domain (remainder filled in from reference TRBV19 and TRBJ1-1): DGGITQSPKYLFRKEGQNVTLSCEQNLNHDAMYWYRQDPGQGLRLIYYSQIVNDFQKGDIAEGYSVSREKKESFPLTVTSAQKNPTAFYLCASSIDRSTEAFFGQGTRLTVV.

The DNA of the CDR3 is TGTGCTAGTGGTTTGCCAGGACAGGGAGGGGCTGAAGCTTTCTTT. Its protein product is CASGLPGQGGAEAFF. V is TRBV12-5 and J is TRBJ1-1; 8 bases match TRBD1. The germline V gene encodes CDR1 LGHNT and CDR2 FRNRAP. This CDR3 has 15 residues. V dropped 2 bases and J dropped 6; count of bases not matched to a gene: 8.

The CDR3 nucleotides read TGTGCCAGCAGTTATAGCGGGTCTAACAATCAGCCCCAGCATTTT. It codes for CASSYSGSNNQPQHF. This chain links TRBV6-6 with TRBJ1-5; D unresolved. This CDR3 comprises 15 residues. The V gene's germline CDR1 is MNHNY and CDR2 SVGAGI (reference sequence). Trimming removed 3 bases at V and 3 bases at J, with 12 bases between.

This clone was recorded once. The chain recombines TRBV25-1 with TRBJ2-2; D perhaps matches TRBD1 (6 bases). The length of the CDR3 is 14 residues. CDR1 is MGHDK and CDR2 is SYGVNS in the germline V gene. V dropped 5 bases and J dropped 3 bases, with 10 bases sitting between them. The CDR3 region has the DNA TGTGCCAGCAGTCAGGGGTGGGACACCGGGGAGCTGTTTTTT. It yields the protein CASSQGWDTGELFF. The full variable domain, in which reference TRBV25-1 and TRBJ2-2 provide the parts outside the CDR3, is EADIYQTPRYLVIGTGKKITLECSQTMGHDKMYWYQQDPGMELHLIHYSYGVNSTEKGDLSSESTVSRIRTEHFPLTLESARPSHTSQYLCASSQGWDTGELFFGEGSRLTVL.

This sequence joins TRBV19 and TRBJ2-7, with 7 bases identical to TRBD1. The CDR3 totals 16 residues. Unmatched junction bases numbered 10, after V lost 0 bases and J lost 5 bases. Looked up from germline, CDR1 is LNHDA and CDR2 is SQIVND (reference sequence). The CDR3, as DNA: TGTGCCAGTAGTATAGATGGGGCATCCCAGGGGGACGAGCAGTACTTC. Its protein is CASSIDGASQGDEQYF.

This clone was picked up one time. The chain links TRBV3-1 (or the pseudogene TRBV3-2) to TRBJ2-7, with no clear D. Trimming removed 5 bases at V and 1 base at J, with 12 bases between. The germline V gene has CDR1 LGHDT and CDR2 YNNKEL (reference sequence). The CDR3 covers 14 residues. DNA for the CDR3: TGTGCCAGCAGCTCCGGTGGGCTATCCTACGAGCAGTACTTC. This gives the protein CASSSGGLSYEQYF.